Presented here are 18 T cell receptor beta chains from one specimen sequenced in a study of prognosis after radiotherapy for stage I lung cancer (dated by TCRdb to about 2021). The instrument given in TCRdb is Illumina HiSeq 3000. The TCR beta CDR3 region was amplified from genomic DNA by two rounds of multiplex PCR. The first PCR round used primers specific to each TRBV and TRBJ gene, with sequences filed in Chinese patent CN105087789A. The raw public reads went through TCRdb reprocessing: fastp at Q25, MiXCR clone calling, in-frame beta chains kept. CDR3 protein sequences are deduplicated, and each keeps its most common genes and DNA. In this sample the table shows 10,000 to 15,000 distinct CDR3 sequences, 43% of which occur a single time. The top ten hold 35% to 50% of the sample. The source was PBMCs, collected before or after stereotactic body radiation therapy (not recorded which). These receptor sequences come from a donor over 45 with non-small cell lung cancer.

The CDR3 is CAIRPGGGELFF. The CDR3 bases are TGTGCCATCAGACCGGGTGGGGGGGAGCTGTTTTTT. The gene calls are TRBV28 and TRBJ2-2; unclear D gene. This CDR3 spans 12 amino acids. Germline-derived CDR1 and CDR2 are MDHEN and SYDVKM. Trimming took 10 bases from V and 8 from J, leaving 14 bases between them.

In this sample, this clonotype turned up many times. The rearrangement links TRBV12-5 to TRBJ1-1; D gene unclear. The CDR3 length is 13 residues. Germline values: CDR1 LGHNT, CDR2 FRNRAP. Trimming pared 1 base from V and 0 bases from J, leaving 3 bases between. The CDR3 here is CASGLEMNTEAFF. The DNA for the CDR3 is TGTGCTAGTGGTTTGGAAATGAACACTGAAGCTTTCTTT.

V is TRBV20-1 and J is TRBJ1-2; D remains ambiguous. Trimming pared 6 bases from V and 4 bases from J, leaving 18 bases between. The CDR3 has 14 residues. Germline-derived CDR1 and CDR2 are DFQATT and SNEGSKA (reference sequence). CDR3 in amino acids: CSAPPGQTLYGYTF. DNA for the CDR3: TGCAGTGCCCCTCCCGGGCAAACTCTCTATGGCTACACCTTC.

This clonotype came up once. The CDR3 loop reads CASSYSGSDSPYNEQFF. The CDR3 DNA is TGTGCCAGCAGCTATAGCGGTAGTGATTCCCCCTACAATGAGCAGTTCTTC. The chain links TRBV7-2 to TRBJ2-1, with D possibly being TRBD2 (6 bases). The CDR3 sequence is 17 residues long. Germline CDR1 and CDR2: SGHTA and FQGNSA. V dropped 4 bases and J dropped 2 bases, with 18 bases sitting between them.

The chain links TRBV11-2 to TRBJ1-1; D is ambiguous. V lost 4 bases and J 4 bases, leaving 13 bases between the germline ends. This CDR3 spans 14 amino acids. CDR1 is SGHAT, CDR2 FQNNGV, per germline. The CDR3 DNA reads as TGTGCCAGCAGCTACCGGCCGGGTAGCACTGAAGCTTTCTTT. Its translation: CASSYRPGSTEAFF.

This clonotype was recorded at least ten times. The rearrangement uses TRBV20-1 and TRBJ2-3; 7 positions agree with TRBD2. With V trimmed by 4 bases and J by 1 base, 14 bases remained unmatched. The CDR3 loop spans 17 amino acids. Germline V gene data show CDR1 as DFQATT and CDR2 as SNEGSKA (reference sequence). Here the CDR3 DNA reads TGCAGTGCTACCCCCGCACGAGCGGGATTCGGCACAGATACGCAGTATTTT. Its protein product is CSATPARAGFGTDTQYF.

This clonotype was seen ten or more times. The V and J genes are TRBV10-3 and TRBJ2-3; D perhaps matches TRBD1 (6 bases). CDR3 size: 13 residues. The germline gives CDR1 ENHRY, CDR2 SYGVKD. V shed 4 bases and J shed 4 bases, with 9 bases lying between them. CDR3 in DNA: TGTGCCATCAGTGGATGGGGGCCAGATACGCAGTATTTT. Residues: CAISGWGPDTQYF.

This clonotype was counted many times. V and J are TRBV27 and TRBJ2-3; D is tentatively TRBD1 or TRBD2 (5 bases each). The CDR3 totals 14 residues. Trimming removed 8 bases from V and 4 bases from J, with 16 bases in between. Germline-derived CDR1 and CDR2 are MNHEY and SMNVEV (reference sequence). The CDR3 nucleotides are TGTGCCAGCCGCGACAGAGGAGGCCCAGATACGCAGTATTTT. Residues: CASRDRGGPDTQYF.

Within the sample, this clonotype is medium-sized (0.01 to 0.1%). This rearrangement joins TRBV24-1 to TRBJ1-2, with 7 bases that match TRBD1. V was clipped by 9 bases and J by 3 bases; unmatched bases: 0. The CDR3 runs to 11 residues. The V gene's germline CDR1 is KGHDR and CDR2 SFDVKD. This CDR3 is CATQGDYGYTF. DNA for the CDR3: TGTGCCACCCAGGGGGACTATGGCTACACCTTC.

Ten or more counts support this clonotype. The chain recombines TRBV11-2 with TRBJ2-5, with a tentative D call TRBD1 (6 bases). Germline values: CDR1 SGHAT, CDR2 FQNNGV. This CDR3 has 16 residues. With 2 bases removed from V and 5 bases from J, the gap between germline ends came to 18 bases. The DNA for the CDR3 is TGTGCCAGCAGCTTAAACGCAGGGGCTATATCGGAGACCCAGTACTTC. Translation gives CASSLNAGAISETQYF.

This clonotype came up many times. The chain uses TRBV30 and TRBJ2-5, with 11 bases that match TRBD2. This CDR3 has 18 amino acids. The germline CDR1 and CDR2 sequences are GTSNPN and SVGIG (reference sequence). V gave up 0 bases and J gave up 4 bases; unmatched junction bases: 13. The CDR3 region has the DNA TGTGCCTGGAGTGTATTGAGACTAGCGGGAACGTCTGCAGAGACCCAGTACTTC. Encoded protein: CAWSVLRLAGTSAETQYF.

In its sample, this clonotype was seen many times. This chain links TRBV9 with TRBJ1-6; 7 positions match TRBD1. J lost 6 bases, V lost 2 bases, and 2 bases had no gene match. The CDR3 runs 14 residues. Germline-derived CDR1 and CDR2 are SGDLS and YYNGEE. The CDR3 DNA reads TGTGCCAGCAGCGTGACAGGGTTTAATTCACCCCTCCACTTT. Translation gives CASSVTGFNSPLHF.

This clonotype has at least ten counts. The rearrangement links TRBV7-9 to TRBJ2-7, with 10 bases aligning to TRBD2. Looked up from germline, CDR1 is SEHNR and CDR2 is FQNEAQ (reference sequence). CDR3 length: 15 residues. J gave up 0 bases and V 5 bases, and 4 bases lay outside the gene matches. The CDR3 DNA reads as TGTGCCAGCAGCGGACTAGCGGAGAACTCCTACGAGCAGTACTTC. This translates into CASSGLAENSYEQYF.

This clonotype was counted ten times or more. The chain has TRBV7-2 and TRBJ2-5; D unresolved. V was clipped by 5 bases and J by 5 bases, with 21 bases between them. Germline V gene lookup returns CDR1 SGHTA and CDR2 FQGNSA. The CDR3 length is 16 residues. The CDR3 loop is CASSPPPSAVGETQYF. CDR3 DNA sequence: TGTGCCAGCAGCCCTCCCCCATCGGCGGTCGGGGAGACCCAGTACTTC.

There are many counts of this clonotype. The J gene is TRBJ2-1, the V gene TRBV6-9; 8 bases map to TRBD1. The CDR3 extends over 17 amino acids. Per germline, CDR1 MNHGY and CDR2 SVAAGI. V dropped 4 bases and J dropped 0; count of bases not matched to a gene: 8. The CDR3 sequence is CASSSPRTGSSYNEQFF. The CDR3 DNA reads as TGTGCCAGCAGTTCCCCCCGGACAGGGAGCTCCTACAATGAGCAGTTCTTC.

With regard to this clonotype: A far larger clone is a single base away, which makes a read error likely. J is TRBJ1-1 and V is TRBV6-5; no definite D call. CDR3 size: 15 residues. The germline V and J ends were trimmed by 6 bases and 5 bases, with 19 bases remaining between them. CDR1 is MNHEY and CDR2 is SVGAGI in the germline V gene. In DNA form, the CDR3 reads TGTGCCAGCAGGTTGGTTACAGCATGGAGAACTGAAGCTTTCTTT. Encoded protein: CASRLVTAWRTEAFF.

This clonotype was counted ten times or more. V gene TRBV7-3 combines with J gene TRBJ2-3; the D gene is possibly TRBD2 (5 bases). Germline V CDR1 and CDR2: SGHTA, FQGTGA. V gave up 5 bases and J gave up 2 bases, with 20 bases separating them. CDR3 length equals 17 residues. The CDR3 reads CASSPGLWPEDTDTQYF. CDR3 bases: TGTGCCAGCAGCCCGGGATTGTGGCCGGAAGACACAGATACGCAGTATTTT. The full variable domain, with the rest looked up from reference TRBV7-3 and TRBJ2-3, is GAGVSQTPSNKVTEKGKYVELRCDPISGHTALYWYRQSLGQGPEFLIYFQGTGAADDSGLPNDRFFAVRPEGSVSTLKIQRTERGDSAVYLCASSPGLWPEDTDTQYFGPGTRLTVL.

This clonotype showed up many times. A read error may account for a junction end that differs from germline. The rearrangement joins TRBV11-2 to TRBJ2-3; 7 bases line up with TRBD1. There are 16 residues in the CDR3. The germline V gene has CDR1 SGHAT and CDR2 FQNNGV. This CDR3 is CASSPPTGTVTNTQYF. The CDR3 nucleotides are TGTGCCAGCAGCCCACCGACAGGGACCGTCACAAATACGCAGTATTTT.